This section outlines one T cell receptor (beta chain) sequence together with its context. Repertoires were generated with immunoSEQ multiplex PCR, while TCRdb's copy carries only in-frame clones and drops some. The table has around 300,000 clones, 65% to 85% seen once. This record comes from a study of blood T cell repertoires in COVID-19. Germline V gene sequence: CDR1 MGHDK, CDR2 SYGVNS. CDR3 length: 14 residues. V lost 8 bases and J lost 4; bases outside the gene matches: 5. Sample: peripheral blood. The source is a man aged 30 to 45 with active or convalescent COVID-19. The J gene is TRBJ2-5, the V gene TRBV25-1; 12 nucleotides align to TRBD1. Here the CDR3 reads CASAGTGGSETQYF. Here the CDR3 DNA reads TGTGCCAGCGCCGGGACAGGGGGCTCAGAGACCCAGTACTTC.